This T cell receptor beta chain is from a study of cytomegalovirus exposure and HLA in healthy donors. Notes on the study in general: The sole available immune exposure information was CMV serostatus.

The CDR3 covers 18 residues. V lost 0 bases, J lost 4 bases, and 21 bases lay in between. Germline V CDR1 and CDR2: LGHNA, YNFKEQ. Nominally healthy donors were sampled, though unrecorded immune exposures were likely. Comment on this clone: Its antigen is unidentified.

The study ran its PCR with 60 Vbeta and 13 Jbeta primers. Sequencing was performed with immunoSEQ multiplex PCR; in TCRdb, only in-frame clones are kept and a portion is missing. The sample carries about 70,000 clones, roughly 70% recorded once. The genes are TRBV4-2 and TRBJ2-5, with D possibly matching TRBD2 (7 bases). The receptor was isolated from a woman aged 25 to 39 in good health and CMV-seronegative. Material: PBMCs. The CDR3 loop reads CASSQDQYGGGGRETQYF. Here the CDR3 DNA reads TGTGCCAGCAGCCAAGATCAATACGGGGGCGGGGGACGAGAGACCCAGTACTTC.